This T cell receptor (beta chain) stems from a study of T cell clusters in autoimmune cytopenias. Multiplex touch-down PCR amplified TRB using TRB-A and TRB-B pools in one tube. For each CDR3 protein, TCRdb gives one entry from its re-call of the multiplex PCR reads, without DNA. The table lists 5,700 or so distinct CDR3 sequences. About this clonotype: What it binds is unknown.

Study-wide findings and caveats: Compared with active autoimmune hepatitis patients, healthy donors showed approximately 2.7-fold more exclusive TRB clusters. Comparing secondary cytopenia with chronic lymphocytic leukemia showed no cluster-lack signature, apparently masked by lymphoma repertoire.

The CDR3 is 17 residues long. Germline CDR1 is MNHEY and CDR2 is SVGAGI. TRB amplification used 250 ng of peripheral blood genomic DNA. The sample was also linked to a second study, of T cell repertoires in aging, cancer and after chemotherapy. From that study: Untreated cancer patients had significantly lower blood TCR diversity than age-matched healthy donors. Across the chemotherapy interval, each cancer cohort showed higher median generation probability, suggesting thymic rebound.

The V gene is TRBV6-5, the J gene TRBJ2-6; TCRdb returns TRBD1, unconfirmable since there is no DNA. The source material was peripheral blood. This sequence originates from a human donor in good health. CDR3 sequence: CASRAGTGGSGANVLTF.